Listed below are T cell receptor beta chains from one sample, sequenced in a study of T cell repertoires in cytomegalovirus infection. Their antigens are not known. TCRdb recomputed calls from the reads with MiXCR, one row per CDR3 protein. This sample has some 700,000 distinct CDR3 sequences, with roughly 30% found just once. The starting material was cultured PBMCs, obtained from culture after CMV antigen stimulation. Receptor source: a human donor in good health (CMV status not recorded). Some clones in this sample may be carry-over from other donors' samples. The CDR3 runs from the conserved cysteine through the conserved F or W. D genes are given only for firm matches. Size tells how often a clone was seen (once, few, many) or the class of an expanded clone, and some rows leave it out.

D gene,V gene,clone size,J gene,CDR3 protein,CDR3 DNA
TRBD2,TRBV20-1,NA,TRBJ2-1,CSARVGGGTPRDEQFF,TGCAGTGCTAGAGTGGGGGGGGGGACCCCAAGGGATGAGCAGTTCTTC
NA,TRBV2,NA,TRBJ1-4,CASSGWNLGGKLFF,TGTGCCAGCAGCGGTTGGAACCTGGGAGGGAAACTGTTTTTT
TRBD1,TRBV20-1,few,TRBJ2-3,CSASVQGAGTDTQYF,TGCAGTGCTAGTGTTCAGGGGGCCGGCACAGATACGCAGTATTTT
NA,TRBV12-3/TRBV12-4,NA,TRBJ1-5,CASKESNQPQHF,TGTGCCAGCAAGGAGAGCAATCAGCCCCAGCATTTT
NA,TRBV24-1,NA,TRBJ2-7,CATSDSRKGPTYEQYF,TGTGCCACCAGTGATTCCCGTAAAGGTCCTACCTACGAGCAGTACTTC
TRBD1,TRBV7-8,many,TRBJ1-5,CASSSGQGFSNQPQHF,TGTGCCAGCAGCTCGGGACAGGGGTTTAGCAATCAGCCCCAGCATTTT
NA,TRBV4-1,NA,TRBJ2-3,CASSQVSGRTDTQYF,TGCGCCAGCAGCCAAGTCTCCGGCCGCACAGATACGCAGTATTTT
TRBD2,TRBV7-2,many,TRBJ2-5,CASSLQASGGSETQYF,TGTGCCAGCAGCCTCCAGGCCAGCGGGGGTAGTGAGACCCAGTACTTC
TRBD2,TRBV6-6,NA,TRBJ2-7,CASRQLAGTQREQYF,TGTGCCAGCAGACAACTAGCGGGAACTCAAAGGGAGCAGTACTTC
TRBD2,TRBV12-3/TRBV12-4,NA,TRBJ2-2,CASSAGLAGVDGELFF,TGTGCCAGCAGTGCCGGACTAGCGGGAGTGGACGGGGAGCTGTTTTTT
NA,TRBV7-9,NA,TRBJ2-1,CASSSLLTRTGNEQFF,TGTGCCAGCAGCTCCCTTTTGACTCGTACAGGGAATGAGCAGTTCTTC
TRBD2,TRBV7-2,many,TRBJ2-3,CASSRMTSSVVSSTDTQYF,TGTGCCAGCAGCCGGATGACTAGCTCGGTAGTTTCTAGCACAGATACGCAGTATTTT
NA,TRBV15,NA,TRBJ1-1,CATSTPGQFTEAFF,TGTGCCACCAGCACCCCAGGACAGTTCACTGAAGCTTTCTTT
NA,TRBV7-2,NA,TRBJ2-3,CASSLDRPAPDTQYF,TGTGCCAGCAGCTTAGATCGACCAGCCCCAGATACGCAGTATTTT
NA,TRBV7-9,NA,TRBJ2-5,CASSSMFYRLDGGKETQYF,TGTGCCAGCAGCTCAATGTTCTACAGACTCGATGGGGGGAAAGAGACCCAGTACTTC
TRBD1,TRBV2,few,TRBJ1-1,CASSLQGSDTEAFF,TGTGCCAGCAGTTTACAGGGGTCGGACACTGAAGCTTTCTTT
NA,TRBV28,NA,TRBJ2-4,CASSVVEEAKNIQYF,TGTGCCAGCAGTGTCGTCGAGGAGGCCAAAAACATTCAGTACTTC
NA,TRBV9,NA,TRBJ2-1,CASSVGDQPGNEQFF,TGTGCCAGCAGCGTAGGGGACCAGCCGGGGAATGAGCAGTTCTTC
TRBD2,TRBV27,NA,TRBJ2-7,CASSHPAGGSYEQYF,TGTGCCAGCAGTCACCCGGCGGGAGGCTCCTACGAGCAGTACTTC
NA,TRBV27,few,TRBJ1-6,CASSFGHGSYNSPLHF,TGTGCCAGCAGTTTCGGGCATGGATCCTATAATTCACCCCTCCACTTT
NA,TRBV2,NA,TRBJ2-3,CASRTLYGTDTQYF,TGTGCCAGCAGAACCCTATACGGCACAGATACGCAGTATTTT
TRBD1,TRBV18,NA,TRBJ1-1,CASSPPGQVWTEAFF,TGTGCCAGCTCACCTCCGGGACAGGTGTGGACTGAAGCTTTCTTT
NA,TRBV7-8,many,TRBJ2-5,CASSLVPGPGPQETQYF,TGTGCCAGCAGCTTAGTACCCGGGCCCGGCCCACAAGAGACCCAGTACTTC
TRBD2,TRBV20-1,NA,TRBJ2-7,CSARLAGGTYEQYF,TGCAGTGCCCGGCTAGCGGGAGGTACCTACGAGCAGTACTTC
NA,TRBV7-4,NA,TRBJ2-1,CASSLAMAGAYYNEQFF,TGTGCCAGCAGCTTAGCGATGGCAGGGGCGTACTACAATGAGCAGTTCTTC
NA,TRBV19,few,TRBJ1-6,CASTVKTTVSSPLHF,TGTGCCAGTACCGTCAAGACCACGGTTAGTTCACCCCTCCACTTT
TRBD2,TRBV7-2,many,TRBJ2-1,CASSLLREPNEQFF,TGTGCCAGCAGCTTATTGCGGGAGCCCAATGAGCAGTTCTTC
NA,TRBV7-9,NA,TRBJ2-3,CASLLIGGPTDTQYF,TGTGCCAGCCTTCTAATCGGAGGGCCCACAGATACGCAGTATTTT
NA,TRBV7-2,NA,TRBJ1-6,CASSLQLGLDSPLHF,TGTGCCAGCAGCCTTCAGTTGGGTCTTGATTCACCCCTCCACTTT
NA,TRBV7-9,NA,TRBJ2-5,CASRRRGYQETQYF,TGTGCCAGCAGGCGGAGGGGGTACCAGGAGACCCAGTACTTC
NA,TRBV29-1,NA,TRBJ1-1,CSGSSTMNSEAFF,TGCAGCGGAAGTAGCACGATGAACAGTGAAGCTTTCTTT
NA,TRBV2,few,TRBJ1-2,CASSEIGEPYGYTF,TGTGCCAGCAGTGAGATTGGGGAACCCTATGGCTACACCTTC
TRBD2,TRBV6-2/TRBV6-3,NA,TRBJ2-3,CASSGTSADTQYF,TGTGCCAGCAGCGGGACTAGTGCGGATACGCAGTATTTT
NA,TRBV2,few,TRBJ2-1,CASYWGAEVNEQFF,TGTGCCAGCTATTGGGGGGCTGAAGTGAATGAGCAGTTCTTC
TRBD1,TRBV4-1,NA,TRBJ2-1,CASSQDLGQGSYNEQFF,TGCGCCAGCAGCCAAGATCTTGGACAGGGCTCCTACAATGAGCAGTTCTTC
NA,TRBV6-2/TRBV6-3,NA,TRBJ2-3,CASGGPTDTQYF,TGTGCCAGCGGGGGGCCCACAGATACGCAGTATTTT
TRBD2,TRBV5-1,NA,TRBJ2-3,CASSFLAGAPDTQYF,TGCGCCAGCAGCTTCTTAGCGGGGGCCCCAGATACGCAGTATTTT
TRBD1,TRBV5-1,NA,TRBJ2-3,CASSPGTGASTQYF,TGCGCCAGCAGCCCCGGGACAGGGGCCAGCACGCAGTATTTT
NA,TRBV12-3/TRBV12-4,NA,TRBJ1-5,CASSSGFQQPQHF,TGTGCCAGCAGTTCAGGGTTTCAGCAGCCCCAGCATTTT
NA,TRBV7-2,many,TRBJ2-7,CASSHWGAGYEQYF,TGTGCCAGCAGCCATTGGGGGGCTGGCTACGAGCAGTACTTC
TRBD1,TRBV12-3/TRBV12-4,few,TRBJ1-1,CASSPRTGTTEAFF,TGTGCCAGCAGTCCACGGACAGGTACTACTGAAGCTTTCTTT
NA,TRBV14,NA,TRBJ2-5,CASSPPGTGVETQYF,TGTGCCAGCAGCCCCCCCGGGACGGGGGTCGAGACCCAGTACTTC
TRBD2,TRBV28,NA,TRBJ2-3,CAGRLADTDTQYF,TGTGCCGGAAGACTAGCGGACACAGATACGCAGTATTTT
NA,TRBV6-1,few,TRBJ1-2,CASSEEGGYTF,TGTGCCAGCAGTGAAGAGGGTGGCTACACCTTC
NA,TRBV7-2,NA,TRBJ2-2,CASSLMGVAGELFF,TGTGCCAGCAGCTTAATGGGAGTAGCCGGGGAGCTGTTTTTT
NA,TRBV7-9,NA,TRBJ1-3,CASSPLGDPWAGNTIYF,TGTGCCAGCAGCCCTCTCGGCGATCCTTGGGCTGGAAACACCATATATTTT
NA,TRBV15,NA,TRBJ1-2,CATSRDPGVGGGYTF,TGTGCCACCAGCAGAGATCCGGGAGTAGGTGGTGGCTACACCTTC
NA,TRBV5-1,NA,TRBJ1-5,CASSTGLLGQPQHF,TGCGCCAGCAGCACCGGACTCTTGGGTCAGCCCCAGCATTTT
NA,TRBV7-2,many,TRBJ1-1,CASSFRFGNTEAFF,TGTGCCAGCAGCTTTCGGTTTGGGAACACTGAAGCTTTCTTT
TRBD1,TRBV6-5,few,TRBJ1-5,CASSLAGGGGQPQHF,TGTGCCAGCAGTTTAGCAGGGGGCGGTGGTCAGCCCCAGCATTTT
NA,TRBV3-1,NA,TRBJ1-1,CASSQGRRMNTEAFF,TGTGCCAGCAGCCAAGGTCGGAGGATGAACACTGAAGCTTTCTTT
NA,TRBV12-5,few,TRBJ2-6,CASAPGAGANVLTF,TGTGCTAGTGCCCCAGGGGCTGGGGCCAACGTCCTGACTTTC
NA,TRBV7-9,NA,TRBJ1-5,CASSLQDQPQHF,TGTGCCAGCAGCTTACAGGATCAGCCCCAGCATTTT
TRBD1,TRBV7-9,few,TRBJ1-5,CASSLFTGQRNNQPQHF,TGTGCCAGCAGCTTATTCACGGGACAGAGAAACAATCAGCCCCAGCATTTT
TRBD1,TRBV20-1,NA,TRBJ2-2,CSAGTDRVAGELFF,TGCAGTGCTGGAACCGACAGGGTCGCCGGGGAGCTGTTTTTT
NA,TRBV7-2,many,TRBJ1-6,CASSPGGGNSPLHF,TGTGCCAGCAGCCCCGGGGGGGGTAATTCACCCCTCCACTTT
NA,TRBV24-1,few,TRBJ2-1,CATSDFTNEQFF,TGTGCCACCAGTGATTTCACGAATGAGCAGTTCTTC
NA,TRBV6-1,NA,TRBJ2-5,CASSYRRLPQETQYF,TGTGCCAGCAGTTACCGCAGGCTACCCCAAGAGACCCAGTACTTC
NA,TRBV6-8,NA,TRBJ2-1,CASSYIGGAYEQFF,TGTGCCAGCAGTTACATAGGGGGGGCTTATGAGCAGTTCTTC
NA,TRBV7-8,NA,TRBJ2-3,CASSLAQTPDTQYF,TGTGCCAGCAGCTTAGCACAGACCCCAGATACGCAGTATTTT